This record covers a single T cell receptor (beta chain). Its antigen remains unidentified. The data derive from a study of resident and recirculating memory T cells in vitiligo. Study summary: Shave-biopsy epidermis from lesional and nonlesional skin was sequenced alongside PBMCs.

The data were produced by immunoSEQ multiplex PCR, yet TCRdb's version contains in-frame clones alone and is incomplete. The sample yields 55,000 to 75,000 clones, approximately 91% seen once. Germline V CDR1 and CDR2: SQVTM, ANQGSEA. The V gene lost 6 bases and the J gene lost 3 bases, with 12 bases spanning the gap. CDR3 length: 13 amino acids. Study-wide results and limits: Different lesions suggested infiltration by different T cell clones.

The sample taken for sequencing was blood. The chain couples TRBV29-1 to TRBJ1-5; D not resolved. The TCR sequence derives from a male donor with vitiligo. In DNA form, the CDR3 reads TGCAGCGTGGCCGACATCCCCAATCAGCCCCAGCATTTT. Amino acid sequence: CSVADIPNQPQHF.